This T cell receptor beta chain was retrieved from a study of blood T cell repertoires in COVID-19 (dated by TCRdb to between 2020 and 2021). Describing the broader study: Collaborator samples came from the United States, Italy and Spain and covered acute and convalescent phases of COVID-19. The material from the prospective study consisted of cDNA or gDNA derived from T cells, B-cell-depleted T cells, or PBMCs. Deeply sampled blood TCRbeta repertoires from subjects exposed to, actively infected with, or recovered from COVID-19 were included in the dataset. The repertoires were released in a freely available public database meant as a resource for research on the immune response to SARS-CoV-2. The samples were drawn from the first 160 participants of the ongoing ImmuneRACE study and from 950 to 1,500 subjects provided by 6 global collaborators. Sample metadata almost always included a de-identified subject ID, COVID-19 status, age in years and sex. HLA class I and class II types, where available, came from metadata supplied by the sample provider rather than from assay-based typing.

About this clone: Its antigen is still unknown. No qualities accompany the bases; no much larger clone lies one base away. Other DNA sequences in this sample translate to the same CDR3.

Collaborating institutions collected whole blood in K2EDTA tubes following their own protocols. For TCRbeta analysis, collaborators shipped samples in one of three forms: frozen whole blood, isolated PBMCs, or DNA extracted from either of those sample types. The immunoSEQ Assay, a bias-controlled multiplex PCR, was used to amplify TCRbeta CDR3 regions from genomic DNA. The paper's processing steps were these. The number of nucleated cells in each sample was estimated by amplification of reference gene primers within the assay. To quantify the absolute abundance of each unique TCRbeta CDR3 rearrangement, sequence reads were collapsed and filtered. Productive Simpson clonality was computed per sample as the square root of Simpson's diversity index over productive rearrangements. TCRdb's version of the immuneACCESS table is confined to in-frame rearrangements and falls short of the full clone set. An unresolved V gene accounts for under half of the shortfall where checked; the remainder is of unknown origin. The V and J calls and the clone size are those of that table, but D and trimming were determined from the DNA. The sample table contains 70,000 to 95,000 clones; only one count was recorded for over 80% of them. 12% of the sample goes to the ten largest clones.

The research as a whole found: How much clinical and demographic metadata was included differed by source and by participant, and the metadata was provided uncurated.

This TCR came from a woman aged 65 to 85 with active or convalescent COVID-19. The sequencing sample was made of peripheral blood.

The CDR3 amino acid sequence is: CSVRGGEETQYF. The DNA sequence is as follows: TGCAGCGTTCGAGGGGGCGAGGAGACCCAGTACTTC. The rearranged chain carries TRBV29-1 and TRBJ2-5; 7 of the junction bases match TRBD1. The germline V end is reduced by 5 bases and the J end by 5 bases; junction bases left unmatched: 5. The CDR3 measures 12 amino acids from cysteine to phenylalanine. Only the CDR3 part of the read is kept: 36 bases, read in frame from the first base. In the germline V gene, CDR1 corresponds to SQVTM and CDR2 to ANQGSEA.